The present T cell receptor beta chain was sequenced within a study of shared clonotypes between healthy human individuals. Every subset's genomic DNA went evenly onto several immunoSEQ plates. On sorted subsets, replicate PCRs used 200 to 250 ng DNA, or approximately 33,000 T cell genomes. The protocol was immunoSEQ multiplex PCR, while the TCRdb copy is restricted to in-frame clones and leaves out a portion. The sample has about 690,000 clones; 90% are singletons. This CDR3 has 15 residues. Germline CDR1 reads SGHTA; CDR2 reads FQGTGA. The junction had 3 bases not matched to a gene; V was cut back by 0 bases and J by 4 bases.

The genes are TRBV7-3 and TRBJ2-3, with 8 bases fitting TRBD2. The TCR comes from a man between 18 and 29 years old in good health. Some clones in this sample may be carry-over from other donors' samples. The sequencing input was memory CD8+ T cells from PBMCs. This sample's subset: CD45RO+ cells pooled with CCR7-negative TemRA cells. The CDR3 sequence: CASSLTGRGADTQYF. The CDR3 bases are TGTGCCAGCAGCTTAACCGGGAGGGGCGCAGATACGCAGTATTTT.